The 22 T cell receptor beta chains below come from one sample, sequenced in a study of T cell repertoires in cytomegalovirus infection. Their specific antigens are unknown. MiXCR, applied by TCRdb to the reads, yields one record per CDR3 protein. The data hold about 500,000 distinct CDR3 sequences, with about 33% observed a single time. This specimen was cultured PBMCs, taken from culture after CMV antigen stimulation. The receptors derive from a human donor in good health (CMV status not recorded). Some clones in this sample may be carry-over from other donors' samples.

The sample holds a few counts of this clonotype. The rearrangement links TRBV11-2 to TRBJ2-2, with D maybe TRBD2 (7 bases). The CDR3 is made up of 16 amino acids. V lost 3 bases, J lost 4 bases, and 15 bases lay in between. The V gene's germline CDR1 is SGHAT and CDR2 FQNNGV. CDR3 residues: CASSFAGGPLTGELFF. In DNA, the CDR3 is TGTGCCAGCAGCTTCGCCGGGGGGCCGCTCACCGGGGAGCTGTTTTTT.

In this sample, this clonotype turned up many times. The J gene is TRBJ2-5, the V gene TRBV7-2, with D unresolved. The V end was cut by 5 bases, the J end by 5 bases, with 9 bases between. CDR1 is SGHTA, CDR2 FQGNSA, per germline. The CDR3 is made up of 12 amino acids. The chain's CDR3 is CASSPPTETQYF. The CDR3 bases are TGTGCCAGCAGCCCCCCGACGGAGACCCAGTACTTC.

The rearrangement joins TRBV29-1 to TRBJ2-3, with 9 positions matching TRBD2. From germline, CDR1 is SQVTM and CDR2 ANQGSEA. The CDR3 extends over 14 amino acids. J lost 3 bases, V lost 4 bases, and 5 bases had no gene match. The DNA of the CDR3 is TGCAGCGTTGGGGCTAGCGGGAAAACAGATACGCAGTATTTT. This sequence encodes CSVGASGKTDTQYF.

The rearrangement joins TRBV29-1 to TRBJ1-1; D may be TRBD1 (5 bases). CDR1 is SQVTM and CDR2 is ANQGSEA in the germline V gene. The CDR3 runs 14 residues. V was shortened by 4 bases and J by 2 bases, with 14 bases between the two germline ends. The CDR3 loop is CSVVRQTINTEAFF. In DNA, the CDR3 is TGCAGCGTTGTCAGACAGACGATAAACACTGAAGCTTTCTTT.

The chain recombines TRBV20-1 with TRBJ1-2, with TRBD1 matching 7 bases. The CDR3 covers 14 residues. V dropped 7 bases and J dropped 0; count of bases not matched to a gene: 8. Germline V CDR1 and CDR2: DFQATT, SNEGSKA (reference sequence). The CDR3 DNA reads TGCAGTGACGACTTACAGGGGACTAACTATGGCTACACCTTC. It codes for CSDDLQGTNYGYTF.

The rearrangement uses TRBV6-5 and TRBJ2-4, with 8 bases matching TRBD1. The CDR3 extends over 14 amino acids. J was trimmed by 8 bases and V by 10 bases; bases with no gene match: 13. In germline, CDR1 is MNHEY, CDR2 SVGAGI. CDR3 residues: CATTAGQGWDIQYF. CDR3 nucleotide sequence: TGTGCCACTACAGCCGGACAGGGTTGGGACATTCAGTACTTC.

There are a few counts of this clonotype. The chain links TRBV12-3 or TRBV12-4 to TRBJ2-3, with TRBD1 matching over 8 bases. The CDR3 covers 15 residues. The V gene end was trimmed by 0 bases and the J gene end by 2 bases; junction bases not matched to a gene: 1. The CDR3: CASSLAQGDTDTQYF. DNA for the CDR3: TGTGCCAGCAGTTTAGCACAGGGGGACACAGATACGCAGTATTTT.

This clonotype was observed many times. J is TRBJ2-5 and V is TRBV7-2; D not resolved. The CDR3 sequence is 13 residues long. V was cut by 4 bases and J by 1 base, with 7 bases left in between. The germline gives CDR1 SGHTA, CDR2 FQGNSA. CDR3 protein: CASSSMAQETQYF. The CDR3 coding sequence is TGTGCCAGCAGCTCCATGGCCCAAGAGACCCAGTACTTC.

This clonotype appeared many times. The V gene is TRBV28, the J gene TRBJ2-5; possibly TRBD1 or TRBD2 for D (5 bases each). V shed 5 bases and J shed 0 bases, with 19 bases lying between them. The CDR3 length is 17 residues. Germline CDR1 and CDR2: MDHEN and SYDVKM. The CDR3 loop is CASSLDYGTGHQETQYF. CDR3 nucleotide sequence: TGTGCCAGCAGTCTTGATTATGGGACGGGACACCAAGAGACCCAGTACTTC.

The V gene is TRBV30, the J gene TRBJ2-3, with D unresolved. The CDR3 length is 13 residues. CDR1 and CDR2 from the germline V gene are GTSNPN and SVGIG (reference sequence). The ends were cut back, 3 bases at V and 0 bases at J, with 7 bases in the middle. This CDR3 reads CAWRGWSTDTQYF. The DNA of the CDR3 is TGTGCCTGGAGGGGATGGAGCACAGATACGCAGTATTTT.

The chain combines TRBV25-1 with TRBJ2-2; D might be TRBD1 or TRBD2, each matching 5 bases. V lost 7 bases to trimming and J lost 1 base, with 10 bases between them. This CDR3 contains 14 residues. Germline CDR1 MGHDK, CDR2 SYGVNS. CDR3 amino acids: CASTGGGNTGELFF. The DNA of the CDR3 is TGTGCCAGCACTGGGGGTGGGAACACCGGGGAGCTGTTTTTT.

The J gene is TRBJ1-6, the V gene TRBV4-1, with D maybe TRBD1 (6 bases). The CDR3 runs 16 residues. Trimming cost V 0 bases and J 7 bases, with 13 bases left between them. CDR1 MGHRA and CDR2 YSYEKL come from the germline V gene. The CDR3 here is CASSQEQDRRNSPLHF. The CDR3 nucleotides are TGCGCCAGCAGCCAAGAGCAGGACAGAAGGAATTCACCCCTCCACTTT.

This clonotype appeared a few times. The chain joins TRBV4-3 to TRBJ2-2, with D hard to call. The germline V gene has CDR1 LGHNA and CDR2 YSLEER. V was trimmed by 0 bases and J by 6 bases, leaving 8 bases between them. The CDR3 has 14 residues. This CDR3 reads CASSQDLGSGELFF. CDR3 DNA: TGCGCCAGCAGCCAAGATCTGGGGTCCGGGGAGCTGTTTTTT.

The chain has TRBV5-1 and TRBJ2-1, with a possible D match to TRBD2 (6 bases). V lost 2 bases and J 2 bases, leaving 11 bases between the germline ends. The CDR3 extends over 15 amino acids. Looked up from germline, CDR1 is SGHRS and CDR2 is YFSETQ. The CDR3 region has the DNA TGCGCCAGCAGCTTACGACTAGGTCCCTACAATGAGCAGTTCTTC. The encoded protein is CASSLRLGPYNEQFF. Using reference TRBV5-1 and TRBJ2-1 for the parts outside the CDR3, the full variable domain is KAGVTQTPRYLIKTRGQQVTLSCSPISGHRSVSWYQQTPGQGLQFLFEYFSETQRNKGNFPGRFSGRQFSNSRSEMNVSTLELGDSALYLCASSLRLGPYNEQFFGPGTRLTVL.

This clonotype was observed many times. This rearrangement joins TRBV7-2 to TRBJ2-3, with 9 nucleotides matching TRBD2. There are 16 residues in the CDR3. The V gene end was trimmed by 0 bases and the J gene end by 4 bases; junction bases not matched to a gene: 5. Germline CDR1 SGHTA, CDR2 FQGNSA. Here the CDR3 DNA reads TGTGCCAGCAGCTTAGCGGTCTCTAGCGGGGCAGATACGCAGTATTTT. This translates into CASSLAVSSGADTQYF.

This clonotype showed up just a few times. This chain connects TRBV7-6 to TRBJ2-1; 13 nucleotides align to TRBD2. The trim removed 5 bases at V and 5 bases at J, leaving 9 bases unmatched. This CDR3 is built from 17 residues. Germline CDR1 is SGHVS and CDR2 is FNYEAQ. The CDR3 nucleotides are TGTGCCAGCAGCCCAAAAGGACTAGCGGGAGTGAACAATGAGCAGTTCTTC. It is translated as CASSPKGLAGVNNEQFF. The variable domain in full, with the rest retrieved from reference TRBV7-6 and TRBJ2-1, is GAGVSQSPRYKVTKRGQDVALRCDPISGHVSLYWYRQALGQGPEFLTYFNYEAQQDKSGLPNDRFSAERPEGSISTLTIQRTEQRDSAMYRCASSPKGLAGVNNEQFFGPGTRLTVL.

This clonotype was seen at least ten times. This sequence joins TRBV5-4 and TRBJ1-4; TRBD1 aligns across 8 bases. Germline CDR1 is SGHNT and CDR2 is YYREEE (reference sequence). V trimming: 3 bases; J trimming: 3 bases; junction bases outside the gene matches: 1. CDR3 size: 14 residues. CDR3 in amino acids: CASSWGQANEKLFF. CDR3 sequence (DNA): TGTGCCAGCAGCTGGGGACAGGCTAATGAAAAACTGTTTTTT.

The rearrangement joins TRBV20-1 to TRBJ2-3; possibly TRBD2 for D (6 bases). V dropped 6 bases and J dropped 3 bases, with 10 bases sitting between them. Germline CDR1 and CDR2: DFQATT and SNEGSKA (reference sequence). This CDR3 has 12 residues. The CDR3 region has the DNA TGCAGTGCAGGCGGGGAGACAGATACGCAGTATTTT. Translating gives CSAGGETDTQYF.

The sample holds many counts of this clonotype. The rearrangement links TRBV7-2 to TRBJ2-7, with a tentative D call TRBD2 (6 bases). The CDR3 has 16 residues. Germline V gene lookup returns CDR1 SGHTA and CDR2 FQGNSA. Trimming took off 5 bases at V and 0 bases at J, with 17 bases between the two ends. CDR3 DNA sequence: TGTGCCAGCAGCCTTAGGATGGGACTCGCCTCCTACGAGCAGTACTTC. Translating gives CASSLRMGLASYEQYF. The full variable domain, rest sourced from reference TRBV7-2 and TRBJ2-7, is GAGVSQSPSNKVTEKGKDVELRCDPISGHTALYWYRQSLGQGLEFLIYFQGNSAPDKSGLPSDRFSAERTGGSVSTLTIQRTQQEDSAVYLCASSLRMGLASYEQYFGPGTRLTVT.

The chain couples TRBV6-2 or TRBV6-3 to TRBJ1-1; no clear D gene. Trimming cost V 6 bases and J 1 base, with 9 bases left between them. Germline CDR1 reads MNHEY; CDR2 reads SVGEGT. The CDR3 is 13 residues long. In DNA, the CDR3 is TGTGCCAGCAGGGAGTCAGGGAACACTGAAGCTTTCTTT. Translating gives CASRESGNTEAFF.

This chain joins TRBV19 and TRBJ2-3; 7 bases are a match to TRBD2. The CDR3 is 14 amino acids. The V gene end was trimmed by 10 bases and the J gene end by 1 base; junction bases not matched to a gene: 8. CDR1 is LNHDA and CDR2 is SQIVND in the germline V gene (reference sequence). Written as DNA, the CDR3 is TGTGCCACCAGCGCGGGAGTCGGCACAGATACGCAGTATTTT. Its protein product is CATSAGVGTDTQYF.

CDR3 sequence reads: CSVGWADTQYF. The DNA for the CDR3 is TGCAGCGTTGGTTGGGCGGACACGCAGTATTTT. The chain uses TRBV29-1 and TRBJ2-3, with unresolved D. This CDR3 spans 11 amino acids. Trimming left V 4 bases short and J 9 bases short, with 11 bases between. Germline CDR1 and CDR2: SQVTM and ANQGSEA.